These T cell receptor beta chains were read from a single sample in a study of cytomegalovirus exposure and HLA in healthy donors. The data were produced by immunoSEQ multiplex PCR, yet TCRdb's version contains in-frame clones alone and is incomplete. The repertoire holds roughly 100,000 clones, with 75% as singletons. Sequencing was performed on PBMCs. These receptors all stem from a man aged 35 to 55 in good health and CMV-seronegative. CDR3s include the opening cysteine and the closing phenylalanine or tryptophan. Fields, in order: V gene, D gene, clone size, J gene, CDR3 DNA, CDR3 protein. D genes are given only for firm matches. The size of a clone is reported for some rows only, either as once, few or many, or as a class for expanded clones.

v_gene: TRBV7-9
d_gene: -
abundance: -
j_gene: TRBJ2-1
CDR3nt: TGTGCCAGCAGCTTAGCGCTAAGGGGGGGCGGCTTTCGGCGTGAGCAGTTCTTC
CDR3aa: CASSLALRGGGFRREQFF

v_gene: TRBV7-9
d_gene: TRBD2
abundance: -
j_gene: TRBJ2-7
CDR3nt: TGTGCCAGCAGACCAATCCAGGGACTAGCGGGAGCCGCCTACGAGCAGTACTTC
CDR3aa: CASRPIQGLAGAAYEQYF

v_gene: TRBV10-3
d_gene: TRBD1
abundance: -
j_gene: TRBJ1-5
CDR3nt: TGTGCCATCCGACAGGGCGGCGAACAGCCCCAGCATTTT
CDR3aa: CAIRQGGEQPQHF

v_gene: TRBV7-9
d_gene: -
abundance: -
j_gene: TRBJ2-7
CDR3nt: TGTGCCAGCAGCTTGAGGGAGGAGGGGCCCTACGAGCAGTACTTC
CDR3aa: CASSLREEGPYEQYF

v_gene: TRBV28
d_gene: TRBD1
abundance: -
j_gene: TRBJ2-4
CDR3nt: TGTGCCAGCAGCCCACGGGCCGGGACAGGGGGCGTCAAAAACATTCAGTACTTC
CDR3aa: CASSPRAGTGGVKNIQYF

v_gene: TRBV7-3
d_gene: TRBD2
abundance: -
j_gene: TRBJ2-3
CDR3nt: TGTGCCAGCAGCCCGGTAGCGGGTATGAGCACAGATACGCAGTATTTT
CDR3aa: CASSPVAGMSTDTQYF

v_gene: TRBV27
d_gene: TRBD1
abundance: once
j_gene: TRBJ1-1
CDR3nt: TGTGCCAGCAGTTCTCGGACAGGGGGTTTGCGCACTGAAGCTTTCTTT
CDR3aa: CASSSRTGGLRTEAFF

v_gene: TRBV11-2
d_gene: -
abundance: -
j_gene: TRBJ1-2
CDR3nt: TGTGCCAGCAGCCCGGTGGGACTTTCCTATGGCTACACCTTC
CDR3aa: CASSPVGLSYGYTF

v_gene: TRBV5-1
d_gene: -
abundance: -
j_gene: TRBJ1-1
CDR3nt: TGCGCCAGCAGCTTGGAGCGGGCGATGCTGAACACTGAAGCTTTCTTT
CDR3aa: CASSLERAMLNTEAFF

v_gene: TRBV7-9
d_gene: TRBD2
abundance: -
j_gene: TRBJ2-4
CDR3nt: TGTGCCAGCAGCCCGCGGACTAGCGGGGAGAAAAACATTCAGTACTTC
CDR3aa: CASSPRTSGEKNIQYF

v_gene: TRBV27
d_gene: TRBD1
abundance: -
j_gene: TRBJ2-1
CDR3nt: TGTGCCAGCAGTTTTTATCGGACAGGGGTTATAGGTGAGCAGTTCTTC
CDR3aa: CASSFYRTGVIGEQFF

v_gene: TRBV5-6
d_gene: TRBD2
abundance: -
j_gene: TRBJ2-2
CDR3nt: TGTGCCAGCAGCCTGGGACTAGCGGTGGGGATCGGGGAGCTGTTTTTT
CDR3aa: CASSLGLAVGIGELFF

v_gene: TRBV25-1
d_gene: -
abundance: -
j_gene: TRBJ1-1
CDR3nt: TGTGCCAGCTCCCTGGGGGGAGGGACTGAAGCTTTCTTT
CDR3aa: CASSLGGGTEAFF

v_gene: TRBV7-2
d_gene: TRBD2
abundance: -
j_gene: TRBJ2-1
CDR3nt: TGTGCCAGCAGTCTAGCGGTTCGGGCAAATGAGCAGTTCTTC
CDR3aa: CASSLAVRANEQFF

v_gene: TRBV5-6
d_gene: TRBD1
abundance: few
j_gene: TRBJ2-5
CDR3nt: TGTGCCAGCAGCACGCCGGGACAGGGGGCGGAGACCCAGTACTTC
CDR3aa: CASSTPGQGAETQYF

v_gene: TRBV4-2
d_gene: -
abundance: -
j_gene: TRBJ1-1
CDR3nt: TGTGCCAGCAGCCAAGTGGGGGGCGCGGGGGACACTGAAGCTTTCTTT
CDR3aa: CASSQVGGAGDTEAFF

v_gene: TRBV7-9
d_gene: TRBD1
abundance: few
j_gene: TRBJ2-5
CDR3nt: TGTGCCAGCAGCTTCCTGGGGACAGGGGAGACCCAGTACTTC
CDR3aa: CASSFLGTGETQYF

v_gene: TRBV6-6
d_gene: TRBD1
abundance: -
j_gene: TRBJ1-2
CDR3nt: TGTGCCAGCAAACAGGGGGTTACGGGCTACACCTTC
CDR3aa: CASKQGVTGYTF

v_gene: TRBV27
d_gene: TRBD1
abundance: -
j_gene: TRBJ2-5
CDR3nt: TGTGCCAGCAGTCGGGACAGGGCTGAGACCCAGTACTTC
CDR3aa: CASSRDRAETQYF

v_gene: TRBV9
d_gene: -
abundance: few
j_gene: TRBJ2-3
CDR3nt: TGTGCCAGCAGTCCACCTGCAGGGCCAGATACGCAGTATTTT
CDR3aa: CASSPPAGPDTQYF

v_gene: TRBV7-6
d_gene: -
abundance: -
j_gene: TRBJ1-4
CDR3nt: TGTGCCAGCAGCCCCGAAGCGGTTGAAAAACTGTTTTTT
CDR3aa: CASSPEAVEKLFF

v_gene: TRBV6-1
d_gene: TRBD1
abundance: -
j_gene: TRBJ1-2
CDR3nt: TGTGCCAGCAGTGAAAAGACAGGGAACTATGGCTACACCTTC
CDR3aa: CASSEKTGNYGYTF

v_gene: TRBV9
d_gene: -
abundance: -
j_gene: TRBJ1-6
CDR3nt: TGTGCCAGCAGCATCCGGGACACCCTTAATTCACCCCTCCACTTT
CDR3aa: CASSIRDTLNSPLHF

v_gene: TRBV14
d_gene: -
abundance: -
j_gene: TRBJ2-5
CDR3nt: TGTGCCAGCAGCTTGCGACAGGTAGCCCTCTTCGGGAACCAGTACTTC
CDR3aa: CASSLRQVALFGNQYF

v_gene: TRBV10-1
d_gene: -
abundance: -
j_gene: TRBJ1-4
CDR3nt: TGCGCCAGCACTCGGACTTTGGGCGAAAAACTGTTTTTT
CDR3aa: CASTRTLGEKLFF

v_gene: TRBV2
d_gene: TRBD2
abundance: -
j_gene: TRBJ2-1
CDR3nt: TGTGCCAGCAGTGACGAGCGGGATTACAATGAGCAGTTCTTC
CDR3aa: CASSDERDYNEQFF

v_gene: TRBV28
d_gene: -
abundance: -
j_gene: TRBJ1-1
CDR3nt: TGTGCCAGCAGTTTATATTACGACAGGAACACTGAAGCTTTCTTT
CDR3aa: CASSLYYDRNTEAFF

v_gene: TRBV5-4
d_gene: TRBD1
abundance: -
j_gene: TRBJ2-7
CDR3nt: TGTGCCAGCAGCTCGACCGGACAGGGAACCTACGAGCAGTACTTC
CDR3aa: CASSSTGQGTYEQYF

v_gene: TRBV6-5
d_gene: TRBD1
abundance: -
j_gene: TRBJ2-7
CDR3nt: TGTGCCAGCACCGAATTCAGGGGGAGCTCCTACGAGCAGTACTTC
CDR3aa: CASTEFRGSSYEQYF

v_gene: TRBV6-5
d_gene: -
abundance: -
j_gene: TRBJ2-7
CDR3nt: TGTGCCAGCAGTCCGGGACAAGACTACGAGCAGTACTTC
CDR3aa: CASSPGQDYEQYF

v_gene: TRBV27
d_gene: TRBD1
abundance: -
j_gene: TRBJ1-1
CDR3nt: TGTGCCAGCAGCCAAACCCGGACAGGGTACACTGAAGCTTTCTTT
CDR3aa: CASSQTRTGYTEAFF

v_gene: TRBV16
d_gene: -
abundance: few
j_gene: TRBJ1-6
CDR3nt: TGTGCCAGCAGCCAATCGGCAGGGGCTGTCAATTCACCCCTCCACTTT
CDR3aa: CASSQSAGAVNSPLHF

v_gene: TRBV7-6
d_gene: TRBD1
abundance: -
j_gene: TRBJ1-5
CDR3nt: TGTGCCAGCAGCTTAGGGCCCGGACAGGACGTTCAGCCCCAGCATTTT
CDR3aa: CASSLGPGQDVQPQHF

v_gene: TRBV7-3
d_gene: TRBD2
abundance: -
j_gene: TRBJ2-3
CDR3nt: TGTGCCAGCAGCCTACTAGCGGGGGGCACAGATACGCAGTATTTT
CDR3aa: CASSLLAGGTDTQYF

v_gene: TRBV18
d_gene: TRBD1
abundance: few
j_gene: TRBJ2-7
CDR3nt: TGTGCCAGCTCACGGCCGGGACAGGGGATCTACGAGCAGTACTTC
CDR3aa: CASSRPGQGIYEQYF

v_gene: TRBV4-1
d_gene: TRBD2
abundance: -
j_gene: TRBJ2-1
CDR3nt: TGCGCCAGCAGCCAAGGTGGCGGGAGGTTAGGAGAGCAGTTCTTC
CDR3aa: CASSQGGGRLGEQFF

v_gene: TRBV15
d_gene: TRBD2
abundance: -
j_gene: TRBJ2-7
CDR3nt: TGTGCCACCAGCGGATGGACTAGCGGGACCTACGAGCAGTACTTC
CDR3aa: CATSGWTSGTYEQYF

v_gene: TRBV15
d_gene: -
abundance: -
j_gene: TRBJ2-7
CDR3nt: TGTGCCACCAGCAGAGAAGCGGGCGAGCAGTACTTC
CDR3aa: CATSREAGEQYF

v_gene: TRBV4-2
d_gene: TRBD1
abundance: -
j_gene: TRBJ1-1
CDR3nt: TGTGCCAGCAGCCAAGAGAGGACAGGGCAGGCTTTCTTT
CDR3aa: CASSQERTGQAFF

v_gene: TRBV20-1
d_gene: TRBD1
abundance: few
j_gene: TRBJ1-2
CDR3nt: TGCAGAAGACAGGGAAACTATGGCTACACCTTC
CDR3aa: CRRQGNYGYTF